A selection of T cell receptor beta chains follows, all from one sample in a study of blood T cell repertoires in COVID-19. Sequencing was performed with immunoSEQ multiplex PCR; in TCRdb, only in-frame clones are kept and a portion is missing. Among roughly 50,000 clones listed, 87% were seen once. The source material was peripheral blood. Every receptor here comes from a human donor with active COVID-19. The donor label of this sample is uncertain. The CDR3 runs from the conserved cysteine through the conserved F or W. The D gene is left open where the match is weak. Not all rows give a size; the values are once, few, many and, for expanded clones, a class.

J gene	D gene	V gene	clone size	CDR3 protein	CDR3 DNA
TRBJ1-3	.	TRBV3-1/TRBV3-2	.	CASSQERNSGNTIYF	TGTGCCAGCAGCCAAGAGAGAAACTCTGGAAACACCATATATTTT
TRBJ1-6	.	TRBV6-2/TRBV6-3	.	CASSQLGGLHF	TGTGCCAGCAGTCAACTAGGAGGCCTCCACTTT
TRBJ2-2	.	TRBV7-9	.	CASSRAQAFANTGELFF	TGTGCCAGCAGCCGTGCCCAGGCATTCGCGAACACCGGGGAGCTGTTTTTT
TRBJ2-3	TRBD2	TRBV7-7	.	CASSLLAGGKDTQYF	TGTGCTAGCAGCCTCCTAGCGGGGGGGAAAGATACGCAGTATTTT
TRBJ1-2	TRBD1	TRBV3-1/TRBV3-2	once	CASSLRQGYGYTF	TGTGCCAGCAGCCTTCGACAGGGCTATGGCTACACCTTC
TRBJ1-3	.	TRBV12-5	.	CASGLRPGNTIYF	TGTGCTAGTGGTTTGCGTCCTGGAAACACCATATATTTT
TRBJ1-5	TRBD1	TRBV23-1	few	CASRSPTGGINSAYSNQPQHF	TGCGCCAGCAGATCTCCGACAGGGGGAATAAATAGTGCCTATAGCAATCAGCCCCAGCATTTT
TRBJ1-1	.	TRBV7-7	once	CASSPTRGPLNCSTEAFF	TGTGCTAGCAGCCCTACTAGAGGGCCGCTAAACTGTTCCACTGAAGCTTTCTTT
TRBJ2-7	TRBD1	TRBV3-1/TRBV3-2	.	CASSQGLTGGVRSEQYF	TGTGCCAGCAGCCAAGGGTTGACAGGGGGCGTCCGTTCGGAGCAGTACTTC
TRBJ1-1	.	TRBV5-5	.	CASSSSPADSTEAFF	TGTGCCAGCAGCTCTAGCCCTGCCGATAGCACTGAAGCTTTCTTT
TRBJ2-2	TRBD1	TRBV7-9	.	CAIIQGVIDTGELFF	TGTGCCATCATACAGGGGGTTATTGACACCGGGGAGCTGTTTTTT
TRBJ2-4	TRBD2	TRBV6-5	.	CASRAGRPTKNIQYF	TGTGCCAGCAGAGCGGGAAGACCTACCAAAAACATTCAGTACTTC
TRBJ1-5	.	TRBV7-9	.	CASHPYEASNQPQHF	TGTGCCAGCCACCCGTACGAAGCTAGCAATCAGCCCCAGCATTTT
TRBJ2-5	TRBD2	TRBV13	.	CASSWTSEYQETQYF	TGTGCCAGCAGCTGGACTAGCGAGTACCAAGAGACCCAGTACTTC